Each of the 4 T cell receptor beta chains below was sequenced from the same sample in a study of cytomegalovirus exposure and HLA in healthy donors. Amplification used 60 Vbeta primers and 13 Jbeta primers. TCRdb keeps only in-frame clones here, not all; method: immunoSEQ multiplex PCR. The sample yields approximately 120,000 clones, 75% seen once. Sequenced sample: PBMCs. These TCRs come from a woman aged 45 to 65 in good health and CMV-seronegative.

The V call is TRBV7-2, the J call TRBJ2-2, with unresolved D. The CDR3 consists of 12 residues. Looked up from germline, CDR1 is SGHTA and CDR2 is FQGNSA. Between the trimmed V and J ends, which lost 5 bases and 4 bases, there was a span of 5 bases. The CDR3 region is CASSHITGELFF. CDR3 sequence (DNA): TGTGCCAGCAGCCACATCACCGGGGAGCTGTTTTTT. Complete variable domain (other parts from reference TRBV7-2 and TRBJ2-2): GAGVSQSPSNKVTEKGKDVELRCDPISGHTALYWYRQSLGQGLEFLIYFQGNSAPDKSGLPSDRFSAERTGGSVSTLTIQRTQQEDSAVYLCASSHITGELFFGEGSRLTVL.

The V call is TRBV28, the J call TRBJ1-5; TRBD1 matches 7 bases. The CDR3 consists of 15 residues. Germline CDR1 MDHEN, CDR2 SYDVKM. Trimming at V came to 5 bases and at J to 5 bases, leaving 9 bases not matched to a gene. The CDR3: CASSELGGDHQPQHF. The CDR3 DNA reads TGTGCCAGCAGTGAGTTAGGGGGCGATCATCAGCCCCAGCATTTT.

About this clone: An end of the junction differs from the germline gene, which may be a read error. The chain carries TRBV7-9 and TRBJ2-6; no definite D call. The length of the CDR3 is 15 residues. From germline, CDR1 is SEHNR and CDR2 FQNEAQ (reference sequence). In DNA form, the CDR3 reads TGTTCCAGCAGCTTAGTTTACTCTGGGGCCAACGTCCTGACTTTC. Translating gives CSSSLVYSGANVLTF.

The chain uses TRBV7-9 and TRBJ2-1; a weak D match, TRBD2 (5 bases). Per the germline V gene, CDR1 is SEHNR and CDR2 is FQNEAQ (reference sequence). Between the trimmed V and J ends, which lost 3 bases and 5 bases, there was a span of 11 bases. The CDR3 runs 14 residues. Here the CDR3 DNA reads TGTGCCAGCAGCTTTTCTAGCTACCACAATGAGCAGTTCTTC. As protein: CASSFSSYHNEQFF.